This TCR beta chain derives from a study of shared clonotypes between healthy human individuals. This CDR3 region has 13 residues. Trimming took 7 bases from V and 5 from J, leaving 9 bases between them. Germline V lookup: CDR1 MNHNS, CDR2 SASEGT. Libraries were prepared by immunoSEQ multiplex PCR; TCRdb keeps only in-frame clonotypes and omits some of them. The repertoire holds about 480,000 clones, with 79% as singletons. Each donor was a Caucasian adult residing in Nashville, Tennessee. The origin of this receptor is a woman in her forties in good health. Some clones in this sample may be carry-over from other donors' samples. Material for sequencing was PBMCs. J is TRBJ1-6 and V is TRBV6-1; D remains unclear. CDR3 sequence reads: CASMDGDNSPLHF. CDR3 bases: TGTGCCAGCATGGATGGGGATAATTCACCCCTCCACTTT.